Given below is one TCR beta chain in context. This clonotype has ten or more counts. Its antigen is unknown. No base-level quality is on record; no much larger clone is a single base apart. At the junction V is shortened by 4 bases and J by 8 bases; bases outside the gene matches: 11. Reading from cysteine to phenylalanine, the CDR3 counts 18 amino acids. Solely the CDR3 DNA is kept, with 54 bases framed from the first base. The sample belongs to a study of neurological immune-mediated disorders (dated by TCRdb to the late 2010s). About the investigation overall: Peripheral blood TCR-beta repertoires from patients with HTLV-I-associated myelopathy (HAM/TSP), patients with multiple sclerosis, and healthy controls were compared in the study using UMI-based sequencing. Longitudinal samples, technical triplicates and paired sorted CD4+ and CD8+ T-cell subsets, alongside PBMC samples, were included among the roughly 97 TCR-beta libraries. The cohort comprised approximately 67 subjects: 15 or so HAM/TSP patients, 35 or so multiple sclerosis patients and some 20 healthy controls.

cDNA synthesis used template-switch 5'RACE with a primer carrying a 10-nucleotide random unique molecular identifier tagging each TCR transcript. Every sequencing run covered 15-18 subjects and yielded more than 200 million TCR-beta sequences. The RNeasy kit was used to extract total RNA. The KAPA Real-time Library Amplification kit was used to amplify TCR-beta VDJ regions with primers targeting the TCR constant region and the 5'RACE anchor. A first PCR added sample indexes and Illumina adaptors, after which a second PCR increased the library yield. After Ampure bead purification, the roughly 650 bp TCR product was size-selected on a 2% E-gel SizeSelection system. Before pooling, library quality was checked on a Bioanalyzer, concentration was measured with Qubit, and libraries were quantified with the Kapa Library Quantification kit. An Illumina HiSeq 2500 sequenced the libraries paired-end 2 x 150 bp. To increase sequence diversity, about 25-31% phiX was spiked into each library pool. The paper's data handling went like this. The UMI-based MiGEC pipeline processed quality-filtered reads and removed over 75% of raw TCR sequences during error correction. IMGT germline references were used for alignment of VDJ genes, and clonotypes were defined by a unique CDR3 amino acid sequence together with V-J genes. Clonal expansion, Shannon diversity and CDR3 relatedness (CalcPairwiseDistances, ClusterSamples) were evaluated with VDJtools, and phylogenetic trees were built with CLCbio workbench. A clone was classed as expanded if it had 8 or more unique UMIs, a cutoff based on coefficient-of-variation modelling across technical triplicates. TCRdb itself trimmed the public reads at Q25 with fastp, ran MiXCR and retained productive beta chains. Each entry is one CDR3 protein sequence, shown with its most common DNA and genes. TCRdb, not the authors, supplied the V and J calls. The table for this sample lists roughly 38,000 distinct CDR3 sequences; more than 6.5% of them were counted only once. The ten biggest clones cover roughly 4.4% of the sample.

The healthy controls were volunteers from a blood bank in Maryland, USA. For unsorted PBMC libraries, 2 million PBMCs were used after storage in RNAlater at -80 degrees C until RNA extraction. Peripheral blood was subjected to Ficoll-Hypaque density gradient centrifugation to isolate PBMCs, which were then cryopreserved in liquid nitrogen. The paper's findings and limits, for the study overall: TCR clonal expansion was highest in HAM/TSP patients and lowest in MS patients, with MS patients falling below even healthy controls. Across subjects, expanded clones never shared an identical CDR3 amino acid sequence, which suggests that the TCR-beta repertoires in every group were private.

Specimen: PBMCs. The source is a woman aged 40 to 50 in good health. The sequence joins TRBV12-3 or TRBV12-4 to TRBJ2-1, with 16 junctional bases fitting TRBD2. The bases read TGTGCCAGCAGTTCCGGGACTAGCGGGGGGGCCGAGGAAGATGAGCAGTTCTTC. Translated, this gives CASSSGTSGGAEEDEQFF.